This T cell receptor (beta chain) was sequenced during a study of early T cells in non-severe SARS-CoV-2 infection. This clonotype was counted ten times or more. Its antigen is currently unknown. Study conclusions and caveats: Sequences matched to VDJdb favored anti-spike CD8 responses, while private and CD4 specificities were missed.

V was trimmed by 3 bases and J by 4 bases, leaving 12 bases between them. The germline CDR1 and CDR2 sequences are GTSNPN and SVGIG (reference sequence). The length of the CDR3 is 13 residues. TCRdb re-called the 5' RACE reads through MiXCR, storing one row per CDR3 protein. This sample has approximately 76,000 distinct CDR3 sequences, with around 12% found just once. The clonotype was recovered from an adult who was a healthcare worker with PCR-confirmed SARS-CoV-2 infection or an uninfected control (not recorded which). The sample comprised whole blood. This chain joins TRBV30 and TRBJ1-2; D is ambiguous. The chain's CDR3 is CAWRRTYFYGYTF. DNA of the CDR3: TGTGCCTGGAGACGGACCTACTTCTATGGCTACACCTTC.